Following are 28 T cell receptor beta chains from one sample sequenced in a study of OX40 agonist ivuxolimab in advanced cancers. Assay used: immunoSEQ multiplex PCR; TCRdb lists only in-frame clones, some missing. The data contain over 40,000 clones, roughly 80% of them singletons. Sequences were derived from CD4+ or CD8+ T cells sorted from blood, sampled in a trial of the OX40 agonist ivuxolimab. The source of these receptors is an adult with an advanced solid tumor such as melanoma, head and neck, liver or kidney cancer.

This clone was seen only once. V gene TRBV10-3 combines with J gene TRBJ1-5; D might be TRBD1 (5 bases). Germline CDR1 and CDR2: ENHRY and SYGVKD. The germline V and J ends were trimmed by 11 bases and 0 bases, with 11 bases remaining between them. The CDR3 length is 13 residues. The DNA of the CDR3 is TGTGCCGTGCGACAGTATAGCAATCAGCCCCAGCATTTT. It encodes CAVRQYSNQPQHF.

This clone was observed once. J is TRBJ2-3 and V is TRBV11-3; D uncertain. Germline V gene sequence: CDR1 SGHNT, CDR2 YENEEA. CDR3 size: 14 residues. Trimming removed 5 bases from V and 3 bases from J, with 12 bases in between. CDR3 loop: CASSPFYSTDTQYF. As DNA, the CDR3 is TGTGCCAGCAGCCCGTTTTATAGTACAGATACGCAGTATTTT.

The chain carries TRBV11-2 and TRBJ2-5; the D is unclear. The CDR3 extends over 12 amino acids. The germline V and J ends were trimmed by 1 base and 11 bases, with 11 bases remaining between them. Looked up from germline, CDR1 is SGHAT and CDR2 is FQNNGV. In DNA, the CDR3 is TGTGCCAGCAGCTTAGTAGAAAGAGAGCAGTACTTC. Its protein is CASSLVEREQYF.

This clone appeared a single time. The rearrangement uses TRBV27 and TRBJ1-6, with TRBD1 as a possible D gene (5 bases). From germline, CDR1 is MNHEY and CDR2 SMNVEV (reference sequence). V was pared by 5 bases and J by 10 bases, with 12 bases between. The CDR3 has 13 amino acids. CDR3 loop: CASSMTVRSPLHF. DNA for the CDR3: TGTGCCAGCAGTATGACAGTACGGTCACCCCTCCACTTT.

V is TRBV2 and J is TRBJ1-1; 7 bases fit TRBD1. Germline assignment: CDR1 SNHLY and CDR2 FYNNEI. V shed 5 bases, J shed 5 bases, and the junction held 8 bases outside the gene matches. The CDR3 contains 14 residues. CDR3 sequence reads: CASSQGGARTEAFF. The CDR3 DNA is TGTGCCAGCAGTCAGGGGGGGGCGAGGACTGAAGCTTTCTTT.

The rearrangement links TRBV7-3 to TRBJ1-1; a weak D match, TRBD1 (5 bases). Trimming shortened V by 5 bases and J by 7 bases, and 17 bases separated the two germline ends. The CDR3 sequence is 14 residues long. The germline V gene has CDR1 SGHTA and CDR2 FQGTGA. The CDR3 DNA reads as TGTGCCAGCAGCCCAAACGGGGCAGGTAATGAAGCTTTCTTT. Translating gives CASSPNGAGNEAFF.

The rearrangement uses TRBV6-4 and TRBJ1-5, with TRBD1 matching 7 bases. J lost 2 bases, V lost 6 bases, and 7 bases had no gene match. This CDR3 region has 15 residues. Germline V lookup: CDR1 MRHNA, CDR2 SNTAGT. DNA for the CDR3: TGTGCCAGCAGGAAAGACAGGGAGGGCAATCAGCCCCAGCATTTT. Translating it yields CASRKDREGNQPQHF.

This clone showed up just a few times. The genes are TRBV6-1 and TRBJ2-1, with D possibly being TRBD1 (6 bases). The CDR3 length is 15 residues. Germline lookup yields CDR1 MNHNS and CDR2 SASEGT. V was clipped by 5 bases and J by 2 bases, with 13 bases between them. CDR3: CASSFLTGTYNEQFF. In DNA, the CDR3 is TGTGCCAGCAGTTTCCTCACAGGGACCTACAATGAGCAGTTCTTC.

The chain uses TRBV6-1 and TRBJ1-2; D is unclear. CDR1 and CDR2 from the germline V gene are MNHNS and SASEGT. The CDR3 is 13 amino acids. V lost 5 bases, J lost 0 bases, and 7 bases lay in between. The CDR3 here is CASSLEANYGYTF. DNA for the CDR3: TGTGCCAGCAGTTTAGAAGCTAACTATGGCTACACCTTC.

The chain is built from TRBV11-2 and TRBJ1-1, with D maybe TRBD1 (5 bases). Germline assignment: CDR1 SGHAT and CDR2 FQNNGV. V lost 2 bases to trimming and J lost 2 bases, with 15 bases between them. This CDR3 has 16 amino acids. CDR3 in amino acids: CASSLYAGGVNTEAFF. The CDR3 DNA reads as TGTGCCAGCAGCTTATACGCCGGGGGGGTAAACACTGAAGCTTTCTTT. Full variable domain (missing parts from reference TRBV11-2 and TRBJ1-1): EAGVAQSPRYKIIEKRQSVAFWCNPISGHATLYWYQQILGQGPKLLIQFQNNGVVDDSQLPKDRFSAERLKGVDSTLKIQPAKLEDSAVYLCASSLYAGGVNTEAFFGQGTRLTVV.

The chain recombines TRBV5-4 with TRBJ1-2; perhaps TRBD1 as D (5 bases). The CDR3 is made up of 15 amino acids. Between the trimmed V and J ends, which lost 4 bases and 0 bases, there was a span of 13 bases. The germline gives CDR1 SGHNT, CDR2 YYREEE (reference sequence). CDR3 sequence: CASSPRDGTNYGYTF. The CDR3 DNA reads as TGTGCCAGCAGCCCACGGGACGGAACTAACTATGGCTACACCTTC.

This rearrangement joins TRBV18 to TRBJ2-1; 8 bases map to TRBD2. Germline loops: CDR1 KGHSH, CDR2 LQKENI. V was pared by 8 bases and J by 4 bases, with 13 bases of the junction left unmatched. This CDR3 has 16 residues. CDR3 in DNA: TGTGCCAGCCAACCCAGGGCTAGCGGGTCTTACAATGAGCAGTTCTTC. Its protein is CASQPRASGSYNEQFF.

The V gene is TRBV9, the J gene TRBJ2-3; D remains ambiguous. CDR1 is SGDLS and CDR2 is YYNGEE in the germline V gene. The V end lost 4 bases, the J end lost 5 bases, and 8 bases lay between the germline ends. This CDR3 is built from 12 residues. The CDR3 sequence: CASSQVRDTQYF. CDR3 sequence (DNA): TGTGCCAGCAGCCAAGTAAGAGATACGCAGTATTTT.

V usage is TRBV6-5 and J usage is TRBJ2-3; D remains unclear. The germline V and J ends were trimmed by 6 bases and 5 bases, with 18 bases remaining between them. The CDR3 sequence is 15 residues long. Germline V lookup: CDR1 MNHEY, CDR2 SVGAGI. CDR3 residues: CASSPPVWVKDTQYF. CDR3 bases: TGTGCCAGCAGCCCACCTGTTTGGGTGAAAGATACGCAGTATTTT.

The rearrangement joins TRBV28 to TRBJ2-3; D is possibly TRBD1 (6 bases). This CDR3 spans 14 amino acids. V was trimmed by 3 bases and J by 7 bases, leaving 14 bases between them. Germline V CDR1 and CDR2: MDHEN, SYDVKM. The CDR3 DNA reads as TGTGCCAGCAGTTTCGAACAGGGAAGGTATACGCAGTATTTT. This encodes CASSFEQGRYTQYF.

The chain joins TRBV5-1 to TRBJ2-3; tentatively, D is TRBD2 (6 bases). CDR1 and CDR2 from the germline V gene are SGHRS and YFSETQ. The CDR3 has 14 amino acids. Trimming stripped 7 bases from V and 0 bases from J, with 12 bases between. The CDR3 DNA follows: TGCGCCAGCGGGAGCGGGCTGAGCACAGATACGCAGTATTTT. Translating it yields CASGSGLSTDTQYF.

The chain has TRBV29-1 and TRBJ1-4; D not resolved. There are 12 residues in the CDR3. V lost 5 bases and J 0 bases, leaving 4 bases between the germline ends. CDR1 is SQVTM, CDR2 ANQGSEA, per germline. Here the CDR3 DNA reads TGCAGCGTTTACGCAACTAATGAAAAACTGTTTTTT. Translating gives CSVYATNEKLFF.

This clone was seen only once. V usage is TRBV11-2 and J usage is TRBJ2-7, with D perhaps TRBD2 (5 bases). Trimming took 0 bases from V and 1 from J, leaving 13 bases between them. The germline CDR1 and CDR2 sequences are SGHAT and FQNNGV. The CDR3 is 16 residues long. CDR3 in amino acids: CASSLDLARSSYEQYF. CDR3 nucleotides: TGTGCCAGCAGCTTAGACCTAGCACGTAGTTCCTACGAGCAGTACTTC.

J is TRBJ1-3 and V is TRBV7-6; D call uncertain. The germline gives CDR1 SGHVS, CDR2 FNYEAQ. The CDR3 runs to 16 residues. The V end lost 3 bases, the J end lost 3 bases, and 15 bases lay between the germline ends. CDR3: CASSFSRSGIGNTIYF. DNA of the CDR3: TGTGCCAGCAGCTTTAGCCGGTCGGGGATTGGAAACACCATATATTTT.

Of note for this clone: Sequence at one end of the junction differs from germline and may be a read error. This chain links TRBV7-7 with TRBJ2-7; 8 positions match TRBD2. CDR3 length: 16 amino acids. The germline CDR1 and CDR2 sequences are SSHAT and FNYEAQ (reference sequence). CDR3 coding DNA: TGTGCTAGCAGCTCCCTGCTTAGCGGGATATCCTACGAGCAGTACTTC. Translating it yields CASSSLLSGISYEQYF.

This clone was counted a few times. The V call is TRBV5-6, the J call TRBJ2-4; D is tentatively TRBD1 or TRBD2 (5 bases each). V dropped 4 bases and J dropped 0 bases, with 14 bases sitting between them. Germline CDR1 reads SGHDT; CDR2 reads YYEEEE. The length of the CDR3 is 16 residues. CDR3 in DNA: TGTGCCAGCAGCCCCACGGGGCAGCGAGCCAAAAACATTCAGTACTTC. Translated: CASSPTGQRAKNIQYF.

This clone was seen only a few times. CDR3: CATSGVAGMATF. DNA for the CDR3: TGTGCCACCTCAGGGGTGGCAGGGATGGCCACCTTC. The chain has TRBV2 and TRBJ1-2, with D perhaps matching TRBD1 (6 bases). V gave up 10 bases and J gave up 13 bases, with 22 bases separating them. CDR1 SNHLY and CDR2 FYNNEI come from the germline V gene. The CDR3 consists of 12 residues.

The chain is built from TRBV30 and TRBJ1-1; perhaps TRBD1 as D (6 bases). Trimming removed 2 bases at V and 1 base at J, with 8 bases between. CDR1 GTSNPN and CDR2 SVGIG come from the germline V gene (reference sequence). CDR3 size: 13 residues. The DNA of the CDR3 is TGTGCCTGGAGTTCACAGGGGAACACTGAAGCTTTCTTT. It translates to CAWSSQGNTEAFF.

The sample holds a few counts of this clone. This chain uses TRBV19 with TRBJ1-2, with D unresolved. Germline values: CDR1 LNHDA, CDR2 SQIVND (reference sequence). The germline V and J ends were trimmed by 3 bases and 8 bases, with 10 bases remaining between them. CDR3 length equals 12 residues. The CDR3 here is CASSISGGGYTF. The CDR3 DNA sequence: TGTGCCAGTAGTATCTCTGGTGGCGGCTACACCTTC.

The V call is TRBV5-1, the J call TRBJ2-1, with 15 bases matching TRBD2. The CDR3 is 19 amino acids. The germline V gene has CDR1 SGHRS and CDR2 YFSETQ. Trimming at V came to 2 bases and at J to 5 bases, leaving 11 bases not matched to a gene. CDR3 region: CASSFYIGTSGRRDNEQFF. CDR3 nucleotides: TGCGCCAGCAGCTTTTATATAGGGACTAGCGGGAGGAGAGACAATGAGCAGTTCTTC.

The V call is TRBV18, the J call TRBJ2-3; a weak D match, TRBD1 (6 bases). Trimming stripped 6 bases from V and 0 bases from J, with 19 bases between. The CDR3 runs to 17 residues. CDR1 is KGHSH and CDR2 is LQKENI in the germline V gene. The CDR3 here is CASSPLKGQGSTDTQYF. In DNA form, the CDR3 reads TGTGCCAGCTCCCCCTTGAAAGGGCAGGGGAGCACAGATACGCAGTATTTT. Filled out from reference TRBV18 and TRBJ2-3, the complete variable domain reads NAGVMQNPRHLVRRRGQEARLRCSPMKGHSHVYWYRQLPEEGLKFMVYLQKENIIDESGMPKERFSAEFPKEGPSILRIQQVVRGDSAAYFCASSPLKGQGSTDTQYFGPGTRLTVL.

The chain carries TRBV6-1 and TRBJ1-2, with TRBD1 matching 7 bases. CDR1 is MNHNS and CDR2 is SASEGT in the germline V gene. V was clipped by 8 bases and J by 4 bases; unmatched bases: 4. The CDR3 covers 12 residues. DNA of the CDR3: TGTGCCAGCTTTTCAGGGGGCTATGGCTACACCTTC. It specifies CASFSGGYGYTF.

The chain is built from TRBV28 and TRBJ1-2, with D hard to call. Trimming removed 5 bases from V and 1 base from J, with 5 bases in between. The germline V gene encodes CDR1 MDHEN and CDR2 SYDVKM. The CDR3 runs 12 residues. This CDR3 reads CASSARNYGYTF. In DNA form, the CDR3 reads TGTGCCAGCAGTGCACGTAACTATGGCTACACCTTC.